This T cell receptor beta chain came from a study of cytomegalovirus exposure and HLA in healthy donors. Study-wide points: It was confirmed in vitro that a few of the CMV-associated chains were specific for CMV antigens. Generally TCR sequences proved uncommon, though certain public TCRs appeared in numerous donors. Per published reports, the classifier diagnosed cytomegalovirus status with high specificity and sensitivity.

The study drew the donors from its roughly 110-subject validation cohort, separate from the roughly 670-subject first cohort. Comments on this clone: Its antigen is as yet unknown.

TCRdb's table, derived via immunoSEQ multiplex PCR, lists solely in-frame clones and lacks some. In the table there are some 88,000 clones, 95% to 98% of which are singletons. The sequencing input was PBMCs. This clonotype was sampled from a man between 18 and 29 years old in good health and CMV-seronegative.

This CDR3 reads CARRPGDRANGYTF. The CDR3 nucleotides are TGTGCCAGAAGGCCGGGGGACAGGGCTAATGGCTACACCTTC. The chain recombines TRBV5-3 with TRBJ1-2, with 9 bases matching TRBD1. TRBV5-3 is an ORF, with its function uncertain. The CDR3 is made up of 14 amino acids. V was clipped by 5 bases and J by 6 bases; unmatched bases: 8.